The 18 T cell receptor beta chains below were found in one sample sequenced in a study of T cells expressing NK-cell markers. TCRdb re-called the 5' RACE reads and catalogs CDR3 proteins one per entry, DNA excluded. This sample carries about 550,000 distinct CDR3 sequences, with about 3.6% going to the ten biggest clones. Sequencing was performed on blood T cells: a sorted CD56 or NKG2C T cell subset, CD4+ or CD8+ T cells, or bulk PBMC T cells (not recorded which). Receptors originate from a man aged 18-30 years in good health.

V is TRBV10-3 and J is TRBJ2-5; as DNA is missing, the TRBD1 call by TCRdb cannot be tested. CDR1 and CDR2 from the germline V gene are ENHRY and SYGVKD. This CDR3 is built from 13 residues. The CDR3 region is CAISLRETETQYF.

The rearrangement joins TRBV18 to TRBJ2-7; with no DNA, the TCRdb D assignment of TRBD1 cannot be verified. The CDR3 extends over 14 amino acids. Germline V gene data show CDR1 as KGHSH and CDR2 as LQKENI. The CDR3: CASSPRQGTYEQYF.

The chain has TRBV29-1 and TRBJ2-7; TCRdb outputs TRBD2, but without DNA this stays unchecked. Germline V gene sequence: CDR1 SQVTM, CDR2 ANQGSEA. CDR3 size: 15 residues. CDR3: CSAQGTSGSSYEQYF.

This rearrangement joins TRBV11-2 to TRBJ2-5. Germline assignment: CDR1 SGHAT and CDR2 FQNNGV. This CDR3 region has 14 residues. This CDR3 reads CASSSDPNQGTQYF.

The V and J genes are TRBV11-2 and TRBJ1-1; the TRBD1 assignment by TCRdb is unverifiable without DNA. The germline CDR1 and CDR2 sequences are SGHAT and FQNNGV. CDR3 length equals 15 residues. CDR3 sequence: CASSSSDRSRAEAFF.

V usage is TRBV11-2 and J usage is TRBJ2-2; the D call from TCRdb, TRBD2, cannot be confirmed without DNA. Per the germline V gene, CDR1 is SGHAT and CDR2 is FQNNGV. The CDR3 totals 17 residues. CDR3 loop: CASSLTPETRVAGELFF.

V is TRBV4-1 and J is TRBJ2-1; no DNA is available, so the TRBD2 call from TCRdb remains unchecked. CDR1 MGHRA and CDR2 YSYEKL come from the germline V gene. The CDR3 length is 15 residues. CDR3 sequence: CASSQSLATYNEQFF.

The chain's CDR3 is CASSLEGQHNEKLFF. The chain links TRBV5-1 to TRBJ1-4; the D call from TCRdb, TRBD1, cannot be confirmed without DNA. Germline V gives CDR1 SGHRS, CDR2 YFSETQ. The CDR3 totals 15 residues.

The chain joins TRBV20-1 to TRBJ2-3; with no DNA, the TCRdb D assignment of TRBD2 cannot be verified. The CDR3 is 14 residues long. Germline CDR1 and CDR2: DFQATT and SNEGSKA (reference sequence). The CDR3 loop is CSASLGGNTDTQYF.

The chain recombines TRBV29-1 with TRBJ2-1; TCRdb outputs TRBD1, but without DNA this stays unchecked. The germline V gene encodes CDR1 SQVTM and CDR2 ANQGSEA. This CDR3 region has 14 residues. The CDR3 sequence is CSARGGQGRHEQFF.

This CDR3 is CASSQDLRGFSSYNEQFF. The chain recombines TRBV4-2 with TRBJ2-1; the TCRdb D gene call, TRBD1, has no DNA to confirm it. Looked up from germline, CDR1 is LGHNA and CDR2 is YNFKEQ. This CDR3 has 18 residues.

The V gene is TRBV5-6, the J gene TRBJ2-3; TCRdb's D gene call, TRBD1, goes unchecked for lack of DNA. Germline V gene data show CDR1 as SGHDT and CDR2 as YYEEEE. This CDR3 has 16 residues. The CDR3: CASMGISGQSTDTQYF.

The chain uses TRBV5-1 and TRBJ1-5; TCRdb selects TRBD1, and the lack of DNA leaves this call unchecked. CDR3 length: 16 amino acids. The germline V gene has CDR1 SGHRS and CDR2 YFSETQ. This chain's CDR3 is CASSLDVNRGDQPQHF.

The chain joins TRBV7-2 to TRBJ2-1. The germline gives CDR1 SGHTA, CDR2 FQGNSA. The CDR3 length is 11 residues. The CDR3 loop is CASAEINEQFF.

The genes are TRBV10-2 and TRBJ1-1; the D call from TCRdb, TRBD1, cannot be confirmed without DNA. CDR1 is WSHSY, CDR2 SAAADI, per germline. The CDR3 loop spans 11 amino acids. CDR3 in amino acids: CATTHREEAFF.

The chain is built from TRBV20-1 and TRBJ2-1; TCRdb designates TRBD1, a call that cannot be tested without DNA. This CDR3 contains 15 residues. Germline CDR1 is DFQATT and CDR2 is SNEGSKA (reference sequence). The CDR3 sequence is CSARGQGDPYNEQFF.

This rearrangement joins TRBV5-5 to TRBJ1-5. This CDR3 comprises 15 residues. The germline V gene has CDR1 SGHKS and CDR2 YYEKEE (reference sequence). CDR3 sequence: CASSLAGISNQPQHF. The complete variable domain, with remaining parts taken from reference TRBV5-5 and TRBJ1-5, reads DAGVTQSPTHLIKTRGQQVTLRCSPISGHKSVSWYQQVLGQGPQFIFQYYEKEERGRGNFPDRFSARQFPNYSSELNVNALLLGDSALYLCASSLAGISNQPQHFGDGTRLSIL.

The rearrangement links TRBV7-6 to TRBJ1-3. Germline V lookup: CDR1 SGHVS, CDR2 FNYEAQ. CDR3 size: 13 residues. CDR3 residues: CASSLNSGNTIYF.